Below are 29 T cell receptor beta chains sequenced from a single sample in a study of OX40 agonist ivuxolimab in advanced cancers. Here immunoSEQ multiplex PCR was the method, and the copy in TCRdb shows in-frame clones only, minus some. The table records 70,000 to 95,000 clones, under 95% of them present only once. Sequenced here: CD4+ or CD8+ T cells sorted from blood, sampled in a trial of the OX40 agonist ivuxolimab. Every receptor here comes from an adult with an advanced solid tumor such as melanoma, head and neck, liver or kidney cancer.

This clone has only one observation. The genes are TRBV6-5 and TRBJ1-1; a weak D match, TRBD1 (6 bases). In germline, CDR1 is MNHEY, CDR2 SVGAGI. Trimming stripped 2 bases from V and 7 bases from J, with 11 bases between. The CDR3 totals 13 residues. The CDR3 sequence: CASSYPGTNEAFF. The CDR3 nucleotides are TGTGCCAGCAGTTACCCTGGGACAAATGAAGCTTTCTTT.

V usage is TRBV5-1 and J usage is TRBJ2-7; tentative D call: TRBD2 (6 bases). The CDR3 length is 15 residues. Germline V gives CDR1 SGHRS, CDR2 YFSETQ. V dropped 1 base and J dropped 5 bases, with 16 bases sitting between them. The chain's CDR3 is CASSLLRLGTDEQYF. The CDR3 nucleotides read TGCGCCAGCAGCTTGCTACGACTAGGGACCGACGAGCAGTACTTC.

J is TRBJ2-5 and V is TRBV29-1; D is undetermined. CDR1 is SQVTM, CDR2 ANQGSEA, per germline. This CDR3 region has 13 residues. The germline V and J ends were trimmed by 3 bases and 2 bases, with 10 bases remaining between them. The CDR3 spells CSVEPTEQETQYF. CDR3 nucleotides: TGCAGCGTTGAGCCTACAGAGCAAGAGACCCAGTACTTC.

Written as DNA, the CDR3 is TGTGCCAGTAGTAGCGGCGGGTATGAGCAGTTCTTC. Residues: CASSSGGYEQFF. The V and J genes are TRBV19 and TRBJ2-1, with D perhaps matching TRBD2 (5 bases). The CDR3 covers 12 residues. CDR1 is LNHDA, CDR2 SQIVND, per germline (reference sequence). V lost 4 bases, J lost 8 bases, and 9 bases lay in between.

V and J are TRBV19 and TRBJ1-2; the match to TRBD1 covers 7 bases. V dropped 6 bases and J dropped 5; count of bases not matched to a gene: 9. This CDR3 comprises 14 residues. Germline-derived CDR1 and CDR2 are LNHDA and SQIVND (reference sequence). The CDR3 nucleotides are TGTGCCAGTAGCCCCGCGACAGGGAGTTATGGCTACACCTTC. Translation gives CASSPATGSYGYTF.

The rearrangement joins TRBV6-5 to TRBJ2-7; D not certain. CDR3 length: 14 residues. The V end lost 4 bases, the J end lost 4 bases, and 14 bases lay between the germline ends. Looked up from germline, CDR1 is MNHEY and CDR2 is SVGAGI. The CDR3 loop reads CASSSLVLRYEQYF. In DNA form, the CDR3 reads TGTGCCAGCAGTTCGTTAGTTTTACGTTACGAGCAGTACTTC.

The chain links TRBV10-3 to TRBJ1-5; the match to TRBD1 covers 8 bases. Germline trimming cut 3 bases from V and 9 bases from J; bases unmatched to any gene: 10. The CDR3 is made up of 15 amino acids. Germline values: CDR1 ENHRY, CDR2 SYGVKD. Written as DNA, the CDR3 is TGTGCCATCAGTGAAAGGGGACAGGACTCTTGGCCCCAGCATTTT. As protein: CAISERGQDSWPQHF.

This chain uses TRBV11-3 with TRBJ2-5; 12 bases align to TRBD2. The junction had 7 bases not matched to a gene; V was cut back by 1 base and J by 4 bases. Germline V lookup: CDR1 SGHNT, CDR2 YENEEA. This CDR3 is built from 17 residues. This chain's CDR3 is CASSLGMTSGSSETQYF. The CDR3 bases are TGTGCCAGCAGCTTAGGGATGACTAGCGGGAGCTCAGAGACCCAGTACTTC.

The rearrangement links TRBV15 to TRBJ1-1, with no clear D. CDR1 is LNHNV, CDR2 YYDKDF, per germline (reference sequence). The germline V and J ends were trimmed by 0 bases and 4 bases, with 15 bases remaining between them. This CDR3 has 16 amino acids. This chain's CDR3 is CATSRDRPDAATEAFF. The CDR3 nucleotides read TGTGCCACCAGCAGAGATCGCCCGGACGCCGCCACTGAAGCTTTCTTT.

This rearrangement joins TRBV29-1 to TRBJ1-1; D not resolved. This CDR3 region has 13 residues. With 4 bases removed from V and 0 bases from J, the gap between germline ends came to 9 bases. CDR1 is SQVTM, CDR2 ANQGSEA, per germline. As DNA, the CDR3 is TGCAGCGTTGTACGCAGCCTGAACACTGAAGCTTTCTTT. It codes for CSVVRSLNTEAFF.

This chain's CDR3 is CASSMTGLSYNEQFF. CDR3 DNA sequence: TGTGCCAGTAGTATGACCGGTCTCTCCTACAATGAGCAGTTCTTC. The chain uses TRBV19 and TRBJ2-1; no clear D. V shed 3 bases and J shed 0 bases, with 9 bases lying between them. In germline, CDR1 is LNHDA, CDR2 SQIVND (reference sequence). The CDR3 contains 15 residues.

The chain uses TRBV6-5 and TRBJ2-1; 7 bases agree with TRBD2. The CDR3 sequence is 15 residues long. With 6 bases clipped from V and 8 bases from J, the junction kept 13 bases outside the gene matches. Per the germline V gene, CDR1 is MNHEY and CDR2 is SVGAGI. The CDR3, as DNA: TGTGCCAGCAGGAGGAGCGCGGGAGTGAGGTATGAGCAGTTCTTC. Its protein is CASRRSAGVRYEQFF.

The chain joins TRBV10-3 to TRBJ2-1; 7 nucleotides agree with TRBD1. The germline V gene has CDR1 ENHRY and CDR2 SYGVKD. CDR3 size: 14 residues. The junction had 4 bases not matched to a gene; V was cut back by 0 bases and J by 8 bases. CDR3 residues: CAISESTGIDEQFF. The CDR3 DNA sequence: TGTGCCATCAGTGAGTCGACAGGGATCGATGAGCAGTTCTTC.

The chain joins TRBV9 to TRBJ2-3; D may be TRBD1 or TRBD2 (5 bases each). Germline lookup yields CDR1 SGDLS and CDR2 YYNGEE. With 0 bases removed from V and 6 bases from J, the gap between germline ends came to 8 bases. This CDR3 spans 13 amino acids. This chain's CDR3 is CASSVGWGDTQYF. The CDR3 DNA sequence: TGTGCCAGCAGCGTAGGATGGGGGGATACGCAGTATTTT.

This chain links TRBV11-3 with TRBJ2-7; the match to TRBD1 covers 9 bases. V gave up 4 bases and J gave up 6 bases; unmatched junction bases: 7. The V gene's germline CDR1 is SGHNT and CDR2 YENEEA. This CDR3 region has 14 residues. CDR3 sequence: CASSSGQGYGEQYF. Here the CDR3 DNA reads TGTGCCAGCAGCTCGGGACAGGGTTATGGCGAGCAGTACTTC.

V usage is TRBV7-9 and J usage is TRBJ1-4, with 9 bases matching TRBD1. V trimming: 5 bases; J trimming: 7 bases; junction bases outside the gene matches: 2. This CDR3 has 13 residues. In germline, CDR1 is SEHNR, CDR2 FQNEAQ (reference sequence). CDR3 sequence reads: CASSRGQGEKLFF. The DNA for the CDR3 is TGTGCCAGCAGCCGGGGACAGGGTGAAAAACTGTTTTTT.

This chain uses TRBV6-1 with TRBJ2-7; a possible D gene is TRBD2 (7 bases). The V gene's germline CDR1 is MNHNS and CDR2 SASEGT. V lost 5 bases and J 2 bases, leaving 13 bases between the germline ends. CDR3 length equals 14 residues. The CDR3 sequence: CASSPRGDTYEQYF. CDR3 nucleotides: TGTGCCAGCAGTCCTCGGGGGGACACCTACGAGCAGTACTTC.

There are a few counts of this clone. The rearrangement links TRBV9 to TRBJ1-6, with D possibly being TRBD1 (5 bases). The CDR3 is 16 amino acids. Trimming cost V 3 bases and J 0 bases, with 10 bases left between them. Per the germline V gene, CDR1 is SGDLS and CDR2 is YYNGEE. The CDR3 region is CASSGGTASYNSPLHF. The CDR3, as DNA: TGTGCCAGCAGCGGAGGGACGGCCTCCTATAATTCACCCCTCCACTTT.

The chain combines TRBV18 with TRBJ2-5, with TRBD1 as a possible D gene (7 bases). The V gene's germline CDR1 is KGHSH and CDR2 LQKENI. The CDR3 covers 18 residues. The V and J ends lost 3 bases and 2 bases respectively, with 22 bases between them. CDR3: CASSPRDSPGLGQETQYF. The CDR3 DNA reads TGTGCCAGCTCACCTCGGGACAGTCCGGGACTGGGACAAGAGACCCAGTACTTC.

The chain links TRBV6-5 to TRBJ1-1; a possible D gene is TRBD1 (5 bases). This CDR3 region has 16 residues. Germline V gene sequence: CDR1 MNHEY, CDR2 SVGAGI. The V and J ends lost 0 bases and 0 bases respectively, with 11 bases between them. The CDR3 nucleotides read TGTGCCAGCAGTTACTCGGTCCCAGGGCTGAACACTGAAGCTTTCTTT. Translation gives CASSYSVPGLNTEAFF.

The chain uses TRBV25-1 and TRBJ2-1, with 10 positions matching TRBD2. Unmatched junction bases numbered 12, after V lost 6 bases and J lost 10 bases. Germline loops: CDR1 MGHDK, CDR2 SYGVNS. This CDR3 spans 15 amino acids. CDR3 DNA: TGTGCCAGCAGCCCCCCTAGCGGGAGTATACGAGAGCAGTTCTTC. Translating it yields CASSPPSGSIREQFF.

This chain links TRBV5-4 with TRBJ2-7; 12 bases match TRBD2. After removal of 4 bases from V and 4 bases from J, the junction contained 6 bases not matched to a gene. This CDR3 has 15 residues. CDR1 is SGHNT and CDR2 is YYREEE in the germline V gene (reference sequence). CDR3 bases: TGTGCCAGCAGCCTAGGACTAGCGGGAACATACGAGCAGTACTTC. Translated: CASSLGLAGTYEQYF.

This clone was detected only once. V gene TRBV19 combines with J gene TRBJ1-2; no clear D gene. Trimming took 7 bases from V and 4 from J, leaving 19 bases between them. The germline V gene encodes CDR1 LNHDA and CDR2 SQIVND (reference sequence). The CDR3 consists of 15 residues. CDR3 in DNA: TGTGCCAGTAAAAATTGGATATCTCGGCCCTATGGCTACACCTTC. As protein: CASKNWISRPYGYTF.

The chain carries TRBV18 and TRBJ1-6; maybe TRBD1 (5 bases). This CDR3 comprises 13 residues. V lost 5 bases and J 10 bases, leaving 12 bases between the germline ends. Germline values: CDR1 KGHSH, CDR2 LQKENI. The CDR3 nucleotides read TGTGCCAGCTCAACGGGAGAGGGGTCACCCCTCCACTTT. This gives the protein CASSTGEGSPLHF.

The rearrangement uses TRBV5-1 and TRBJ1-1; 8 bases match TRBD1. The V and J ends lost 6 bases and 3 bases, in that order; junction bases with no gene match: 7. This CDR3 is 14 amino acids long. Per the germline V gene, CDR1 is SGHRS and CDR2 is YFSETQ. The CDR3 sequence: CASTSGTGYTEAFF. The CDR3 nucleotides are TGCGCCAGCACGTCCGGGACAGGCTACACTGAAGCTTTCTTT.

The V gene is TRBV6-6, the J gene TRBJ2-7; D remains unclear. Trimming took 1 base from V and 0 from J, leaving 7 bases between them. Germline assignment: CDR1 MNHNY and CDR2 SVGAGI (reference sequence). The CDR3 runs to 14 residues. CDR3 sequence (DNA): TGTGCCAGCAGTTACTTACACCTCTCCTACGAGCAGTACTTC. Amino acids: CASSYLHLSYEQYF.

The chain joins TRBV10-2 to TRBJ1-2, with 7 bases matching TRBD1. Germline lookup yields CDR1 WSHSY and CDR2 SAAADI. The CDR3 runs 11 residues. V lost 8 bases, J lost 6 bases, and 3 bases stayed unmatched. The CDR3, as DNA: TGCGCCAGCTCACAGGGGAATGGCTACACCTTC. This codes for CASSQGNGYTF.

This chain connects TRBV6-1 to TRBJ1-5, with D possibly TRBD1 on 6 matching bases. Germline V gene sequence: CDR1 MNHNS, CDR2 SASEGT. This CDR3 is 14 amino acids long. V lost 5 bases and J lost 4, with 12 bases in between. The DNA of the CDR3 is TGTGCCAGCAGTCTTAACAGGGCGAATCAGCCCCAGCATTTT. Its protein is CASSLNRANQPQHF.

The chain links TRBV19 to TRBJ2-7; no definite D call. The CDR3 consists of 15 residues. Germline V gives CDR1 LNHDA, CDR2 SQIVND (reference sequence). V lost 8 bases to trimming and J lost 4 bases, with 21 bases between them. As DNA, the CDR3 is TGTGCCAGTGGGCCCAGATTTCTGGGTCCATACGAGCAGTACTTC. It yields the protein CASGPRFLGPYEQYF. Variable domain in full (rest from reference TRBV19 and TRBJ2-7): DGGITQSPKYLFRKEGQNVTLSCEQNLNHDAMYWYRQDPGQGLRLIYYSQIVNDFQKGDIAEGYSVSREKKESFPLTVTSAQKNPTAFYLCASGPRFLGPYEQYFGPGTRLTVT.